These 17 T cell receptor beta chains were all obtained from the same sample, sequenced in a study of blood T cell repertoires in COVID-19. Assay: immunoSEQ multiplex PCR; the TCRdb copy retains only in-frame clones and omits some. The sample holds more than 400,000 clones, 87% seen once. The sample consisted of PBMCs or T cells enriched from blood (not recorded which). Receptors were obtained from a woman under 30 who had recovered from COVID-19.

DNA of the CDR3: TGCGCCAGCAGGGATGCGGGGAGCAATCAGCCCCAGCATTTT. Translating it yields CASRDAGSNQPQHF. The chain links TRBV10-2 to TRBJ1-5; no clear D. The CDR3 spans 14 residues. CDR1 is WSHSY, CDR2 SAAADI, per germline. Deletions cut 6 bases from V and 1 base from J, with 10 bases between.

V and J are TRBV30 and TRBJ2-1, with a weak D call TRBD2 (6 bases). V dropped 0 bases and J dropped 7 bases, with 13 bases sitting between them. The CDR3 is 14 residues long. Germline V lookup: CDR1 GTSNPN, CDR2 SVGIG (reference sequence). For the CDR3, the DNA is TGTGCCTGGAGTGTAACGGGGGATGGGAATGAGCAGTTCTTC. This encodes CAWSVTGDGNEQFF.

The chain employs TRBV9 and TRBJ2-5, with 7 positions matching TRBD1. The CDR3 runs 12 residues. V lost 3 bases to trimming and J lost 8 bases; unmatched junction nucleotides: 4. Germline CDR1 and CDR2: SGDLS and YYNGEE. CDR3 nucleotides: TGTGCCAGCAGCGGAGACAGGGTAACCCAGTACTTC. Its translation is CASSGDRVTQYF.

The V call is TRBV3-1 (or the pseudogene TRBV3-2), the J call TRBJ2-2; 7 positions agree with TRBD1. V gave up 4 bases and J gave up 4 bases; unmatched junction bases: 12. CDR3 size: 17 residues. Germline CDR1 LGHDT, CDR2 YNNKEL (reference sequence). CDR3 protein: CASSPERQGMVTGELFF. CDR3 DNA: TGTGCCAGCAGCCCTGAGAGACAGGGAATGGTCACCGGGGAGCTGTTTTTT.

Concerning this clone itself: This sample includes further DNA sequences coding for the same CDR3. The chain combines TRBV9 with TRBJ1-6; D is ambiguous. The CDR3 length is 14 residues. With 4 bases removed from V and 4 bases from J, the gap between germline ends came to 9 bases. Germline loops: CDR1 SGDLS, CDR2 YYNGEE. The CDR3 region is CASSLGDYNSPLHF. The CDR3 DNA follows: TGTGCCAGCAGCCTCGGGGATTATAATTCACCCCTCCACTTT.

V and J are TRBV12-3 or TRBV12-4 and TRBJ1-2; D is uncertain. V lost 3 bases and J 6 bases, leaving 8 bases between the germline ends. This CDR3 spans 12 amino acids. The CDR3 DNA follows: TGTGCCAGCAGTTTGGTGGGAGATGGCTACACCTTC. Translation gives CASSLVGDGYTF.

V and J are TRBV10-1 and TRBJ2-1; the match to TRBD2 covers 9 bases. V lost 7 bases and J lost 7; bases outside the gene matches: 5. CDR1 is WNHNN and CDR2 is SYGVQD in the germline V gene (reference sequence). The CDR3 totals 13 residues. The CDR3 loop is CASTPSGENEQFF. The CDR3 DNA sequence: TGCGCCAGCACCCCTAGCGGGGAAAATGAGCAGTTCTTC.

This chain connects TRBV27 to TRBJ1-1; 7 bases align to TRBD1. After removal of 3 bases from V and 4 bases from J, the junction contained 8 bases not matched to a gene. CDR3 length: 15 amino acids. Germline CDR1 and CDR2: MNHEY and SMNVEV (reference sequence). The CDR3 DNA sequence: TGTGCCAGCAGTTTCATTCGGGACAGCGGCACTGAAGCTTTCTTT. This encodes CASSFIRDSGTEAFF.

This clone has just one count. V and J are TRBV10-3 and TRBJ1-5; maybe TRBD1 (6 bases). The V end lost 3 bases, the J end lost 0 bases, and 12 bases lay between the germline ends. Per the germline V gene, CDR1 is ENHRY and CDR2 is SYGVKD. The CDR3 spans 16 residues. CDR3 coding DNA: TGTGCCATCAGTGATTCCAGACAGGATAGCAATCAGCCCCAGCATTTT. Protein sequence: CAISDSRQDSNQPQHF.

This clone was detected only a few times. The J gene is TRBJ1-5, the V gene TRBV6-5; 10 bases are shared with TRBD1. There are 14 residues in the CDR3. The V gene end was trimmed by 8 bases and the J gene end by 5 bases; junction bases not matched to a gene: 6. Germline CDR1 is MNHEY and CDR2 is SVGAGI. The CDR3 is CASSLGTGDQPQHF. In DNA, the CDR3 is TGTGCCAGCTCGTTAGGGACAGGGGATCAGCCCCAGCATTTT.

This chain uses TRBV2 with TRBJ1-6, with a possible D match to TRBD1 (5 bases). The V end lost 5 bases, the J end lost 7 bases, and 12 bases lay between the germline ends. CDR3 length equals 14 residues. Germline CDR1 SNHLY, CDR2 FYNNEI. This chain's CDR3 is CASSPTVTNSPLHF. CDR3 nucleotide sequence: TGTGCCAGCAGTCCGACAGTGACCAATTCACCCCTCCACTTT.

The chain uses TRBV28 and TRBJ1-5, with TRBD1 matching 7 bases. The CDR3 spans 16 residues. V shed 10 bases and J 6 bases; nucleotides not matched to a gene: 18. In germline, CDR1 is MDHEN, CDR2 SYDVKM. CDR3 protein: CATLSLNRGTTQPQHF. The CDR3 DNA is TGTGCCACCTTATCGCTAAACAGGGGTACCACTCAGCCCCAGCATTTT.

The J gene is TRBJ2-3, the V gene TRBV5-1; a weak D match, TRBD1 (6 bases). The V gene's germline CDR1 is SGHRS and CDR2 YFSETQ. Trimming left V 4 bases short and J 3 bases short, with 18 bases between. This CDR3 has 16 amino acids. In DNA, the CDR3 is TGCGCCAGCAGCCCACCGACAGGAATGGGGACAGATACGCAGTATTTT. This gives the protein CASSPPTGMGTDTQYF.

J is TRBJ1-1 and V is TRBV9; unclear D gene. CDR1 is SGDLS, CDR2 YYNGEE, per germline. V lost 0 bases to trimming and J lost 0 bases, with 6 bases between them. The length of the CDR3 is 14 residues. In nucleotides, the CDR3 is TGTGCCAGCAGCGTAGGGGCCTTGAACACTGAAGCTTTCTTT. Its protein product is CASSVGALNTEAFF. The complete variable domain, with remaining parts taken from reference TRBV9 and TRBJ1-1, reads DSGVTQTPKHLITATGQRVTLRCSPRSGDLSVYWYQQSLDQGLQFLIQYYNGEERAKGNILERFSAQQFPDLHSELNLSSLELGDSALYFCASSVGALNTEAFFGQGTRLTVV.

CDR3 coding DNA: TGTGCCAGCAGTGAACTGGGAGGGAACACTGAAGCTTTCTTT. Translating gives CASSELGGNTEAFF. This chain connects TRBV6-1 to TRBJ1-1; D gene uncertain. Per germline, CDR1 MNHNS and CDR2 SASEGT. This CDR3 is built from 14 residues. V lost 2 bases to trimming and J lost 1 base, with 8 bases between them.

This chain links TRBV18 with TRBJ1-4; 10 bases agree with TRBD1. V dropped 3 bases and J dropped 6; count of bases not matched to a gene: 1. The CDR3 runs to 14 residues. Germline CDR1 and CDR2: KGHSH and LQKENI. The CDR3 nucleotides are TGTGCCAGCTCACCGGGGACAGGGGATGAAAAACTGTTTTTT. Translating gives CASSPGTGDEKLFF.

To note about this clone: The same CDR3 arises from other DNA sequences in this sample as well. The chain is built from TRBV5-5 and TRBJ1-5, with 7 positions matching TRBD1. This CDR3 contains 14 residues. V shed 0 bases and J 5 bases; nucleotides not matched to a gene: 2. CDR1 and CDR2 from the germline V gene are SGHKS and YYEKEE (reference sequence). The CDR3 DNA reads TGTGCCAGCAGCTTGGACAGGGGCGATCAGCCCCAGCATTTT. As protein: CASSLDRGDQPQHF.